These 16 T cell receptor beta chains originate from one sample sequenced in a study of long-term antiretroviral therapy in people with HIV. Sequencing used immunoSEQ v3.0 at survey level. Clones were read by immunoSEQ multiplex PCR, and TCRdb kept only the in-frame ones, dropping some. Of around 22,000 clones in the sample, about 79% are singletons; the top ten hold about 18%. Sample: unsorted PBMCs, taken 0.1 years before starting antiretroviral therapy. These TCRs come from a man aged 18 to 29 with HIV.

The rearrangement uses TRBV30 and TRBJ2-5; D is undetermined. The germline V gene encodes CDR1 GTSNPN and CDR2 SVGIG (reference sequence). The CDR3 spans 13 residues. Trimming cost V 5 bases and J 1 base, with 11 bases left between them. CDR3 bases: TGTGCCTGGTGCTTGGGTTCCCAAGAGACCCAGTACTTC. Residues: CAWCLGSQETQYF.

This clone occurred a few times. The gene calls are TRBV7-9 and TRBJ1-5; D is unresolved. CDR3 length: 14 residues. V lost 2 bases and J 5 bases, leaving 10 bases between the germline ends. Germline assignment: CDR1 SEHNR and CDR2 FQNEAQ (reference sequence). CDR3 DNA sequence: TGTGCCAGCAGCTTAATGTCGGTGGATCAGCCCCAGCATTTT. Protein sequence: CASSLMSVDQPQHF. The complete variable domain, with remaining parts taken from reference TRBV7-9 and TRBJ1-5, reads DTGVSQNPRHKITKRGQNVTFRCDPISEHNRLYWYRQTLGQGPEFLTYFQNEAQLEKSRLLSDRFSAERPKGSFSTLEIQRTEQGDSAMYLCASSLMSVDQPQHFGDGTRLSIL.

The genes are TRBV19 and TRBJ2-1; D is ambiguous. Germline CDR1 is LNHDA and CDR2 is SQIVND (reference sequence). CDR3 length: 13 residues. Trimming took off 3 bases at V and 8 bases at J, with 11 bases between the two ends. The CDR3 sequence: CASSIADGDEQFF. The CDR3 DNA is TGTGCCAGTAGTATTGCTGATGGGGATGAGCAGTTCTTC.

The table lists this clone with a count of one. The chain combines TRBV15 with TRBJ1-2, with D maybe TRBD1 (5 bases). Between the trimmed V and J ends, which lost 3 bases and 0 bases, there was a span of 14 bases. Looked up from germline, CDR1 is LNHNV and CDR2 is YYDKDF (reference sequence). This CDR3 has 16 residues. The CDR3 region is CATSRSTQGTNYGYTF. CDR3 nucleotide sequence: TGTGCCACCAGCAGGTCCACGCAGGGAACTAACTATGGCTACACCTTC.

The chain employs TRBV12-5 and TRBJ2-7; D is unclear. The CDR3 spans 12 residues. The V gene's germline CDR1 is LGHNT and CDR2 FRNRAP. V was cut by 6 bases and J by 4 bases, with 10 bases left in between. CDR3 in DNA: TGTGCTAGTGGCCTTGGACCTTACGAGCAGTACTTC. It translates to CASGLGPYEQYF.

This clone turned up a few times. This chain connects TRBV13 to TRBJ2-3; 7 bases match TRBD2. In germline, CDR1 is PRHDT, CDR2 FYEKMQ (reference sequence). V was pared by 0 bases and J by 3 bases, with 0 bases of the junction left unmatched. This CDR3 spans 14 amino acids. This CDR3 is CASSLGRGTDTQYF. For the CDR3, the DNA is TGTGCCAGCAGCTTAGGGCGGGGGACAGATACGCAGTATTTT.

V and J are TRBV4-1 and TRBJ1-2, with D unresolved. Germline CDR1 and CDR2: MGHRA and YSYEKL. CDR3 length: 15 amino acids. V lost 1 base to trimming and J lost 8 bases, with 17 bases between them. DNA of the CDR3: TGCGCCAGCAGCCAAGTCGGGCAGACCAGCGGAGGCTACACCTTC. Its translation: CASSQVGQTSGGYTF.

This chain connects TRBV10-1 to TRBJ2-5, with D possibly TRBD2 on 5 matching bases. The V gene lost 0 bases and the J gene lost 1 base, with 6 bases spanning the gap. Germline CDR1 and CDR2: WNHNN and SYGVQD (reference sequence). The CDR3 totals 14 residues. Written as DNA, the CDR3 is TGCGCCAGCAGTGAGTCCGGGGTCCAAGAGACCCAGTACTTC. Its protein product is CASSESGVQETQYF.

The chain has TRBV27 and TRBJ2-1; no reliable D call. CDR1 MNHEY and CDR2 SMNVEV come from the germline V gene (reference sequence). With 6 bases removed from V and 12 bases from J, the gap between germline ends came to 12 bases. The CDR3 length is 11 residues. CDR3 nucleotide sequence: TGTGCCAGCAGGTGGGCTAGGGTGCAGTTCTTC. Its protein is CASRWARVQFF.

The chain couples TRBV27 to TRBJ2-1; 7 bases are a match to TRBD1. Trimming at V came to 5 bases and at J to 7 bases, leaving 11 bases not matched to a gene. The CDR3 length is 15 residues. In germline, CDR1 is MNHEY, CDR2 SMNVEV (reference sequence). CDR3 sequence reads: CASSLIGGRWNEQFF. In nucleotides, the CDR3 is TGTGCCAGCAGTCTAATAGGGGGCCGTTGGAATGAGCAGTTCTTC.

On this clone: Relative to the germline gene, one junction end is altered; a read error may explain this. V gene TRBV6-6 combines with J gene TRBJ2-7; 12 bases agree with TRBD2. The germline gives CDR1 MNHNY, CDR2 SVGAGI (reference sequence). The CDR3 is 13 amino acids. The CDR3 here is CASSVGLAGEFLF. In DNA, the CDR3 is TGTGCCAGCAGTGTGGGACTAGCGGGTGAATTTCTCTTC.

J is TRBJ2-7 and V is TRBV27; TRBD1 matches 7 bases. The CDR3 has 14 amino acids. Germline CDR1 reads MNHEY; CDR2 reads SMNVEV (reference sequence). V was pared by 3 bases and J by 6 bases, with 8 bases of the junction left unmatched. The CDR3 is CASSFLTGLGEQYF. The CDR3 nucleotides read TGTGCCAGCAGTTTCCTGACAGGGCTGGGCGAGCAGTACTTC.

The chain recombines TRBV7-2 with TRBJ1-5; D unresolved. CDR3 length equals 12 residues. Germline CDR1 is SGHTA and CDR2 is FQGNSA. The germline V and J ends were trimmed by 7 bases and 9 bases, with 13 bases remaining between them. CDR3 loop: CASTDFIGPQHF. Written as DNA, the CDR3 is TGTGCCAGCACCGACTTCATTGGGCCCCAGCATTTT.

V usage is TRBV7-2 and J usage is TRBJ2-1, with 8 bases fitting TRBD2. Trimming removed 2 bases from V and 16 bases from J; junction bases left unmatched: 7. The CDR3 loop spans 12 amino acids. CDR1 and CDR2 (germline): SGHTA, FQGNSA. This CDR3 reads CASSLPGGPNFF. CDR3 bases: TGTGCCAGCAGCTTACCGGGGGGGCCTAATTTCTTC.

The chain couples TRBV19 to TRBJ2-7; D call uncertain. Deletions cut 3 bases from V and 5 bases from J, with 17 bases between. CDR1 LNHDA and CDR2 SQIVND come from the germline V gene (reference sequence). This CDR3 contains 15 residues. CDR3 amino acids: CASSMFAGASHEQYF. Here the CDR3 DNA reads TGTGCCAGTAGTATGTTCGCCGGAGCTTCCCACGAGCAGTACTTC.

V usage is TRBV28 and J usage is TRBJ2-3, with a tentative D call TRBD2 (6 bases). Germline CDR1 is MDHEN and CDR2 is SYDVKM. The CDR3 has 17 residues. V was clipped by 7 bases and J by 0 bases, with 20 bases between them. The CDR3 DNA reads TGTGCCAGCACGAGGATTAAGCGGGTCGACAGCACAGATACGCAGTATTTT. Residues: CASTRIKRVDSTDTQYF.